This is a list of T cell receptor beta chains from one sample in a study of cytotoxic CD8 clonotypes in ibrutinib-treated CLL. Assay used: immunoSEQ multiplex PCR; TCRdb lists only in-frame clones, some missing. The sample gives around 14,000 clones, more than 60% of which show up once; around 5.4% is in the top ten. The sample here was PBMCs, taken before ibrutinib treatment. Receptors were obtained from a human donor with chronic lymphocytic leukemia. The CDR3 runs from the conserved cysteine through the conserved F or W. D genes are given only for firm matches. Size is stated for part of the rows, as once, few or many counts, or as a class when the clone is expanded.

TRBJ2-7 . . TRBV7-2 CASSRVRREDEQYF TGTGCCAGCAGCCGAGTCCGTCGGGAAGACGAGCAGTACTTC
TRBJ1-4 . . TRBV28 CASGGLSEKLFF TGTGCCAGCGGAGGGTTGTCCGAAAAACTGTTTTTT
TRBJ2-5 once . TRBV6-6 CASSYGPQETQYF TGTGCCAGCAGTTACGGACCACAAGAGACCCAGTACTTC
TRBJ2-5 . . TRBV11-3 CASSAASGAQETQYF TGTGCCAGCAGCGCTGCTTCCGGGGCCCAAGAGACCCAGTACTTC
TRBJ2-3 . TRBD1 TRBV5-1 CASSGMKGGAGADTQYF TGCGCCAGCAGCGGGATGAAAGGGGGCGCAGGGGCAGATACGCAGTATTTT
TRBJ2-3 . . TRBV9 CASSVVPSADTQYF TGTGCCAGCAGCGTAGTTCCTAGCGCAGATACGCAGTATTTT
TRBJ2-2 few . TRBV19 CASSWGRHYGELFF TGTGCCAGCAGTTGGGGCCGCCACTACGGGGAGCTGTTTTTT
TRBJ2-3 . . TRBV7-2 CASSRDQPDTQYF TGTGCCAGCAGCCGGGACCAGCCAGATACGCAGTATTTT
TRBJ1-2 . TRBD1 TRBV6-1 CASSGRTGRGRGYTF TGTGCCAGCAGTGGTCGGACAGGGAGAGGTCGGGGCTACACCTTC
TRBJ2-7 . . TRBV7-9 CASSPLGRAYEQYF TGTGCCAGCAGCCCGTTGGGCAGAGCCTACGAGCAGTACTTC
TRBJ1-1 few . TRBV10-3 CATRDTEAFF TGTGCCACCAGAGACACTGAAGCTTTCTTT
TRBJ2-3 once TRBD2 TRBV7-9 CASSPRGPSGAGTDTQYF TGTGCCAGCAGCCCCCGTGGCCCTAGCGGAGCCGGCACAGATACGCAGTATTTT
TRBJ2-1 . TRBD1 TRBV6-5 CASSQGASYNEQFF TGTGCCAGCAGTCAGGGGGCATCCTACAATGAGCAGTTCTTC
TRBJ2-7 . . TRBV28 CASRTSLGLPSGEQYF TGTGCCAGCAGGACCAGCTTGGGACTGCCCTCGGGGGAGCAGTACTTC
TRBJ1-2 . . TRBV7-8 CASSLRPGYGYTF TGTGCCAGCAGCTTAAGGCCGGGGTATGGCTACACCTTC
TRBJ1-6 few . TRBV30 CAWSAGRLTDSPLHF TGTGCCTGGAGTGCTGGGCGGCTGACGGATTCACCCCTCCACTTT
TRBJ1-4 . . TRBV4-3 CASGGGVANEKLFF TGCGCCAGCGGCGGGGGGGTAGCTAATGAAAAACTGTTTTTT
TRBJ2-7 . . TRBV11-2 CASSLEVYEQYF TGTGCCAGCAGCTTAGAGGTCTACGAGCAGTACTTC
TRBJ1-2 . . TRBV7-3 CASSRTPSYGYTF TGTGCCAGCAGCCGGACGCCTTCTTATGGCTACACCTTC
TRBJ2-1 . TRBD2 TRBV15 CATSPGTSTDEQFF TGTGCCACCAGCCCGGGGACTAGCACCGATGAGCAGTTCTTC
TRBJ2-7 . . TRBV4-3 CASSQVGDAKEQYF TGCGCCAGCAGCCAAGTCGGAGACGCGAAGGAGCAGTACTTC
TRBJ2-3 . . TRBV28 CASSPDLAQYF TGTGCCAGCAGTCCAGACCTGGCGCAGTATTTT
TRBJ2-1 . . TRBV11-2 CASGQVEQFF TGTGCCAGCGGCCAAGTTGAGCAGTTCTTC
TRBJ1-2 . . TRBV7-2 CASSLGTNYGYTF TGTGCCAGCAGCTTGGGGACTAACTATGGCTACACCTTC
TRBJ2-2 . . TRBV28 CASSFPGARAGELFF TGTGCCAGCAGTTTCCCAGGGGCGCGGGCCGGGGAGCTGTTTTTT
TRBJ2-6 . . TRBV19 CASSMQGGGGANVLTF TGTGCCAGTAGTATGCAGGGTGGAGGTGGGGCCAACGTCCTGACTTTC
TRBJ2-7 . TRBD2 TRBV9 CASQWTSGGAPPWGEQYF TGTGCCAGCCAATGGACTAGCGGGGGGGCTCCTCCATGGGGCGAGCAGTACTTC
TRBJ2-7 . . TRBV7-8 CASSLSAGDEQYF TGTGCCAGCAGCCTATCGGCCGGGGACGAGCAGTACTTC
TRBJ2-1 . . TRBV7-9 CASSAAPDGHRHEQFF TGTGCCAGCAGCGCCGCACCCGATGGCCACCGGCATGAGCAGTTCTTC
TRBJ1-2 . . TRBV27 CASSGLGYGYTF TGTGCCAGCAGTGGGCTGGGCTATGGCTACACCTTC
TRBJ1-4 . . TRBV23-1 CASSGRGRGVATNEKLFF TGCGCCAGCAGCGGCCGGGGCAGGGGTGTGGCAACTAATGAAAAACTGTTTTTT
TRBJ2-1 . TRBD1 TRBV25-1 CASRSPGQGASGEQFF TGTGCCAGCAGATCCCCGGGACAGGGGGCCTCGGGTGAGCAGTTCTTC
TRBJ2-5 . . TRBV18 CASSPGATQETQYF TGTGCCAGCTCACCGGGGGCTACCCAAGAGACCCAGTACTTC
TRBJ2-5 . . TRBV5-1 CASSTTTMGETQYF TGCGCCAGCAGCACCACGACTATGGGGGAGACCCAGTACTTC
TRBJ2-5 few TRBD2 TRBV4-2 CASSQDGAARGGGETQYF TGTGCCAGCAGCCAAGACGGAGCGGCGCGGGGGGGCGGGGAGACCCAGTACTTC
TRBJ1-4 . . TRBV21-1 CASSKGVDPTNEKLFF TGTGCCAGCAGCAAAGGGGTGGACCCCACTAATGAAAAACTGTTTTTT
TRBJ1-2 . . TRBV7-2 CASSPSQGPYGYTF TGTGCCAGCAGCCCTAGTCAGGGACCCTATGGCTACACCTTC
TRBJ1-5 few . TRBV29-1 CSVEVSSNQPQHF TGCAGCGTTGAAGTGAGTTCCAATCAGCCCCAGCATTTT
TRBJ2-7 . . TRBV2 CASSGETSSYEQYF TGTGCCAGCAGTGGGGAGACTAGCTCCTACGAGCAGTACTTC
TRBJ2-2 . TRBD2 TRBV5-5 CASSPGLAGTGELFF TGTGCCAGCAGCCCCGGACTAGCGGGAACCGGGGAGCTGTTTTTT
TRBJ1-3 . . TRBV9 CASSVQGFGNTIYF TGTGCCAGCAGCGTACAGGGGTTTGGAAACACCATATATTTT
TRBJ1-1 few . TRBV12-5 CASAHLDRNTEAFF TGTGCTAGTGCCCACTTGGACAGGAACACTGAAGCTTTCTTT
TRBJ2-7 . TRBD1 TRBV9 CASSVGGQGSYEQYF TGTGCCAGCAGCGTAGGGGGACAGGGATCCTACGAGCAGTACTTC
TRBJ2-3 once TRBD1 TRBV7-2 CASSLRGRFTDTQYF TGTGCCAGCAGCCTGAGGGGGCGATTCACAGATACGCAGTATTTT
TRBJ2-7 . . TRBV20-1 CSASRPDEQYF TGCAGTGCTAGTCGCCCCGACGAGCAGTACTTC